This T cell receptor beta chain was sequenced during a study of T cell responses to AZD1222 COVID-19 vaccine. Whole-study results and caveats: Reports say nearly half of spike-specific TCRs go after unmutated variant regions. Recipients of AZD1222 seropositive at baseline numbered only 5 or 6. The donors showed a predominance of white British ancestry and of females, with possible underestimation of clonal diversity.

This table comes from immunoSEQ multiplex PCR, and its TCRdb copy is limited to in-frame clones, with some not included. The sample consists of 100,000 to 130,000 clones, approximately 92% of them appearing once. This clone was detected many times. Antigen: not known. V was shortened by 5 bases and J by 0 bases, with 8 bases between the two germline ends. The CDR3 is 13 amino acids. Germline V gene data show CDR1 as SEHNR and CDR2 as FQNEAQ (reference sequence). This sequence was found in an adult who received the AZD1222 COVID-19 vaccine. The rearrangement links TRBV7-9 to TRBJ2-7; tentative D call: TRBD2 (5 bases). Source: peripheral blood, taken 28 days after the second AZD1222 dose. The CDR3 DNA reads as TGTGCCAGCAGCCCCGGGAACTCCTACGAGCAGTACTTC. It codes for CASSPGNSYEQYF.